This T cell receptor (beta chain) stems from a study of blood T cell repertoires in COVID-19. Study-level information: PBMCs, B-cell-depleted T cells, or T cells provided the cDNA or gDNA that made up the material.

This clone has only one observation. Per the original methods: Estimation of nucleated cell counts was performed using reference gene primer amplification. Libraries were prepared by immunoSEQ multiplex PCR; TCRdb keeps only in-frame clonotypes and omits some of them. Clone size and the V and J calls come from that table; the DNA yielded D and trimming. Of about 180,000 clones listed, 70% to 90% are singletons. Material: peripheral blood. This receptor was obtained from a man in his 70s with active or convalescent COVID-19.

CDR3 region: CSGGTGDDYGYTF. Written as DNA, the CDR3 is TGCAGCGGGGGGACAGGGGACGACTATGGCTACACCTTC. The chain is built from TRBV29-1 and TRBJ1-2; 10 bases are shared with TRBD1. This CDR3 is built from 13 residues. The J segment lost 3 bases and the V segment lost 7 bases, leaving 5 bases of the junction unmatched. Germline V gene sequence: CDR1 SQVTM, CDR2 ANQGSEA.